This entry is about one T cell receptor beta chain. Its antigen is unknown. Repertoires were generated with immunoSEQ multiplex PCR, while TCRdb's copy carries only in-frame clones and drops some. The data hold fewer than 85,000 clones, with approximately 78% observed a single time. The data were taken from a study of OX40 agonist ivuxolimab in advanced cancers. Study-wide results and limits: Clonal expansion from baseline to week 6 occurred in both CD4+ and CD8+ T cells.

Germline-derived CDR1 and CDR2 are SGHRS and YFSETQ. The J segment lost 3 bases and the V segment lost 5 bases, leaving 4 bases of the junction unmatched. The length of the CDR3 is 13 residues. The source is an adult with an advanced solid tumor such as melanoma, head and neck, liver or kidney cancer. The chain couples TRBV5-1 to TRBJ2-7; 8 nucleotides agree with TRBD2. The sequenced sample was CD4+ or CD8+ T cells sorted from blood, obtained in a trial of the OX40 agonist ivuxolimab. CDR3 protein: CASRSGGDYEQYV. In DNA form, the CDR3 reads TGCGCCAGCAGGAGCGGGGGAGACTACGAGCAGTACGTC.